The sample holds many counts of the clone carrying this TCR beta chain. The sample is drawn from a study of molecular identifiers for immune sequencing clone quantification. From the PCR reads, TCRdb called clonotypes with MiXCR, one entry per CDR3 protein. The profile shows around 320,000 distinct CDR3 sequences, about 23% of them singletons. Germline assignment: CDR1 SGHTA and CDR2 FQGNSA. The CDR3 has 17 amino acids. V lost 1 base and J lost 1, with 17 bases in between. Sequencing input: naive CD8+ T cells from blood, with Jurkat cell RNA spiked in. Indicated subset: FACS-sorted CD8+CD4-CCR7+CD45RA+ naive T cells. This sequence originates from a human donor in good health. Some libraries in this study had Jurkat cell RNA spiked in. V and J are TRBV7-2 and TRBJ2-7; D gene ambiguous. CDR3 sequence (DNA): TGTGCCAGCAGCTTAGGACCTTTTACCACACCTTCCTACGAGCAGTACTTC. It translates to CASSLGPFTTPSYEQYF. Full variable domain (remainder filled in from reference TRBV7-2 and TRBJ2-7): GAGVSQSPSNKVTEKGKDVELRCDPISGHTALYWYRQSLGQGLEFLIYFQGNSAPDKSGLPSDRFSAERTGGSVSTLTIQRTQQEDSAVYLCASSLGPFTTPSYEQYFGPGTRLTVT.